The clone carrying this TCR beta chain was seen once. What it binds is not known. Expressed TCRB transcripts were sequenced because the isolated RNA had all been reverse transcribed beforehand. Only in-frame clones appear in the TCRdb table, and some are missing; sequencing was by immunoSEQ multiplex PCR. The sample lists some 360,000 clones, 9.6% occurring once. The sample comes from a study of beta chain features in type 1 diabetes. Overall study results and limits: There was a moderate but significant shortening of TCRB CDR3s in all four CD4+ subsets of Type 1 diabetes patients.

Sorting produced populations that all topped 95% purity. Germline V gene data show CDR1 as LNHDA and CDR2 as SQIVND (reference sequence). CDR3 size: 13 residues. Between the trimmed V and J ends, which lost 4 bases and 11 bases, there was a span of 17 bases. Specimen: central memory CD4+ T cells from blood. The clonotype comes from a man aged 25-45 years with type 1 diabetes. The genes are TRBV19 and TRBJ2-5; the D gene is possibly TRBD2 (5 bases). The CDR3 DNA sequence: TGTGCCAGTAGTACAGACCGGGTTAGGGAGCAGTACTTC. Translation: CASSTDRVREQYF.